A selection of T cell receptor beta chains follows, all from one sample in a study of blood T cell repertoires in COVID-19. Measured with immunoSEQ multiplex PCR; TCRdb has only the in-frame clones, and not every one. The table includes approximately 470,000 clones, around 90% detected once. Sequences were obtained from PBMCs or T cells enriched from blood (not recorded which). These TCRs come from a woman aged 18 to 35 who had recovered from COVID-19. CDR3s include the opening cysteine and the closing phenylalanine or tryptophan. D genes are given only for firm matches. Size values are once, few and many counts, or a class for expanded clones, and some rows have none.

.	TRBJ2-7	.	TRBV6-1	TGTGCCAGCAGTGAAGGTGGAGGGGCCTACGAGCAGTACTTC	CASSEGGGAYEQYF
.	TRBJ1-2	.	TRBV27	TGTGCCAGCAGCCGCCAACCGGGAACGGATGGCTACACCTTC	CASSRQPGTDGYTF
TRBD1	TRBJ2-1	.	TRBV10-3	TGTGCCATCAGTGAGCCGGGACAGGGCTTGCGAAATGAGCAGTTCTTC	CAISEPGQGLRNEQFF
.	TRBJ1-6	.	TRBV11-2	TGTGCCAGCAGCCTATCTAATTCACCCCTCCACTTT	CASSLSNSPLHF
.	TRBJ1-2	.	TRBV2	TGTGCCAGCAGGGGCTCCTATGGCTACACCTTC	CASRGSYGYTF
.	TRBJ2-1	.	TRBV11-2	TGTGCCAGCAGCTTAGGCGCGTTCGGCAATGAGCAGTTCTTC	CASSLGAFGNEQFF
.	TRBJ1-2	.	TRBV4-1	TGCGCCAGCAGCCAAGATCCGGCCCTAGAAGCCTATGGCTACACCTTC	CASSQDPALEAYGYTF
TRBD1	TRBJ1-6	few	TRBV2	TGTGCCAGCAGCTTGGACAGGGAAGAGAGGGCCCTCCACTTT	CASSLDREERALHF
.	TRBJ1-1	.	TRBV2	TGTGCCAGCTGCGAGTCCTTTCAAGCTTTCTTT	CASCESFQAFF
TRBD2	TRBJ2-1	.	TRBV4-1	TGCGCCAGCAGCCAGGGGGGACTAGCGGGGCCAAGACTCTCCTACAATGAGCAGTTCTTC	CASSQGGLAGPRLSYNEQFF
TRBD2	TRBJ2-1	once	TRBV27	TGTGCCAGCAGTTTCGTCGGAGCGGGGGTTAAGGATGAGCAGTTCTTC	CASSFVGAGVKDEQFF
TRBD2	TRBJ2-7	.	TRBV7-6	TGTGCCAGCAGCTTAGCCTCGACTAGCGGCAAAAGTGAGCAGTACTTC	CASSLASTSGKSEQYF
TRBD1	TRBJ1-2	.	TRBV5-1	TGCGCCAGCAGCCCGGGACAGGGCAACTATGGCTACACCTTC	CASSPGQGNYGYTF
TRBD1	TRBJ2-5	.	TRBV5-8	TGTGCCAGCAGCTTGTTTGTGTCCGGGACAGGGCCTATCTTTCAAGAGACCCAGTACTTC	CASSLFVSGTGPIFQETQYF
.	TRBJ2-1	.	TRBV7-3	TGTGCCAGCAGCCCTACAGGGATTACCTACAATGAGCAGTTCTTC	CASSPTGITYNEQFF
TRBD2	TRBJ2-1	.	TRBV2	TGTGCCAGCAGTTCGGGACTAGCATCCTACAATGAGCAGTTCTTC	CASSSGLASYNEQFF
TRBD2	TRBJ2-7	.	TRBV6-4	TGTGCCAAACTACTAGCGGGGCGAACCTACGAGCAGTACTTC	CAKLLAGRTYEQYF
TRBD1	TRBJ2-7	.	TRBV5-1	TGCGCCAGTTCGACAGGGGGCAGTATGTACGAGCAGTACTTC	CASSTGGSMYEQYF
.	TRBJ1-5	.	TRBV30	TGTGCCTGGAGCGCCTCGACAGGCCGGGGATTCAATCAGCCCCAGCATTTT	CAWSASTGRGFNQPQHF
.	TRBJ1-3	.	TRBV30	TGTGCCTGGAGCTCAGGGGCAGGTGGAAACACCATATATTTT	CAWSSGAGGNTIYF
.	TRBJ2-3	.	TRBV5-1	TGCGCCAGCAGCTTGGACACGTCAGATACGCAGTATTTT	CASSLDTSDTQYF
.	TRBJ1-1	.	TRBV27	TGTGCCAGCAGTTTGTACAGTGTGAACACTGAAGCTTTCTTT	CASSLYSVNTEAFF
.	TRBJ2-7	few	TRBV2	TGTGCCAGGAGGACACAGGGATCCTACGAGCAGTACTTC	CARRTQGSYEQYF
.	TRBJ2-3	.	TRBV11-2	TGTGCCAGCAGCTTAGCCTCCGGTACGCAGTATTTT	CASSLASGTQYF
.	TRBJ1-5	.	TRBV5-4	TGTGCCAGCAGCTTGGACTCAGGGATCAATCAGCCCCAGCATTTT	CASSLDSGINQPQHF
.	TRBJ2-3	.	TRBV7-2	TGTGCCAGCAGCCCTGTCTCGGGACAATACACAGATACGCAGTATTTT	CASSPVSGQYTDTQYF
.	TRBJ2-7	once	TRBV6-6	TGTGCCAGCAGTTTTGGGGCAGGGGGGATCGACGAGCAGTACTTC	CASSFGAGGIDEQYF
TRBD2	TRBJ2-1	.	TRBV4-1	TGCGCCAGCAGCCAGGGACTAGCGGGGGGGCGGCTTGATGAGCAGTTCTTC	CASSQGLAGGRLDEQFF
.	TRBJ2-5	.	TRBV7-2	TGTGCCAGCCGTGGGGGGGGGACATCTCAAGAGACCCAGTACTTC	CASRGGGTSQETQYF
.	TRBJ1-3	.	TRBV18	TGTGCCAGCTCACCGCAGACAGGACCTGGAAACACCATATATTTT	CASSPQTGPGNTIYF
.	TRBJ1-3	.	TRBV2	TGTGCCAGCAGTAGAAACAGCCCTTCCTCTGGAAACACCATATATTTT	CASSRNSPSSGNTIYF
.	TRBJ1-6	.	TRBV23-1	TGCGCCAGCAGTCAAGAGAGAAGGAGCTCCTATAATTCACCCCTCCACTTT	CASSQERRSSYNSPLHF
TRBD1	TRBJ2-5	.	TRBV30	TGTGCCTGGAGTAGGGGACAGGGTCGGGGCGAAGAGACCCAGTACTTC	CAWSRGQGRGEETQYF
.	TRBJ2-4	.	TRBV19	TGTGCCAGTAGCGGACTAATAGCCAAAAACATTCAGTACTTC	CASSGLIAKNIQYF
.	TRBJ2-6	.	TRBV21-1	TGTGCCAGCAGCAAAGCACGGGGGATCAGCTCTGGGGCCAACGTCCTGACTTTC	CASSKARGISSGANVLTF
TRBD1	TRBJ2-3	.	TRBV10-1	TGCGCCAGCAGCCTCGACAGGGTGGGCACAGATACGCAGTATTTT	CASSLDRVGTDTQYF
.	TRBJ1-1	once	TRBV18	TGTGCCAGCTCACCAGAGAGTGCAAAAGAGAACACTGAAGCTTTCTTT	CASSPESAKENTEAFF
.	TRBJ1-2	.	TRBV2	TGTGCCAGCGGGTCGGAGACCGTCGGCGGGGGCTACACCTTC	CASGSETVGGGYTF
TRBD1	TRBJ1-3	few	TRBV16	TGTGCCAGCAGCCAATCCCAGGGGGAAGGAAACACCATATATTTT	CASSQSQGEGNTIYF
TRBD1	TRBJ2-3	.	TRBV11-2	TGTGCCAGCAGCCATACAGGGGCCACAGATACGCAGTATTTT	CASSHTGATDTQYF
.	TRBJ2-6	.	TRBV28	TGTGCCACACAGGGAGCCTACTCTGGGGCCAACGTCCTGACTTTC	CATQGAYSGANVLTF
.	TRBJ1-1	.	TRBV5-1	TGCGCCAGCAGCTTGGAACGGGTGAACACTGAAGCTTTCTTT	CASSLERVNTEAFF
.	TRBJ1-2	once	TRBV5-4	TGTGCCAGCAGCCCCCGCGGACAGAACTATGGCTACACCTTC	CASSPRGQNYGYTF
TRBD1	TRBJ1-1	.	TRBV27	TGTGCCTCCCGGCGGGGCATATCGGAGGGGGCGAACACTGAAGCTTTCTTT	CASRRGISEGANTEAFF
.	TRBJ2-1	.	TRBV28	TGTGCCAGCAGTTTGTCGTACAGTACTCAATTCTTC	CASSLSYSTQFF
.	TRBJ1-1	.	TRBV6-2/TRBV6-3	TGTGCCAGCAGTCTCGACAGGCTGAACACTGAAGCTTTCTTT	CASSLDRLNTEAFF
TRBD1	TRBJ1-1	.	TRBV30	TGTGCCTGGAGTAAGACAGGGGGAGGAATGAACACTGAAGCTTTCTTT	CAWSKTGGGMNTEAFF
TRBD2	TRBJ2-7	.	TRBV5-4	TGTGCCAGCAGCTTGGGTCCCTTGGGGGCGGGGGGGTTAACCTACGAGCAGTACTTC	CASSLGPLGAGGLTYEQYF
.	TRBJ1-1	.	TRBV5-1	TGCGCCAGCAGCCCGGGGGGGGGCTCGGCTGAAGCTTTCTTT	CASSPGGGSAEAFF
TRBD1	TRBJ2-2	.	TRBV5-1	TGCGCCAGCAACTTCCCTGGGACAGGGGGGACCGGGGAGCTGTTTTTT	CASNFPGTGGTGELFF
TRBD2	TRBJ2-3	.	TRBV27	TGTGCCAGCTTGGGAATTAAAGAATTAGCGGGGGGGAGGGATACGCAGTATTTT	CASLGIKELAGGRDTQYF
.	TRBJ2-7	.	TRBV18	TGTGCCAGCTCCTACAGATCCGTAGAAAACGAGCAGTACTTC	CASSYRSVENEQYF
TRBD1	TRBJ1-1	once	TRBV10-3	TGTGCCACCACAGGGGGACCGGACACTGAAGCTTTCTTT	CATTGGPDTEAFF
TRBD2	TRBJ2-7	.	TRBV4-1	TGCGCCAGCAGCCAAGTTCTAGCGGGCATCTACGAGCAGTACTTC	CASSQVLAGIYEQYF
.	TRBJ2-3	.	TRBV6-5	TGTGCCAGCAGTTTCTCAGGGGGGGCAGTGGCAGATACGCAGTATTTT	CASSFSGGAVADTQYF